A single sample is the source of the 9 T cell receptor beta chains below, sequenced in a study of blood T cell repertoires in COVID-19. Generated by immunoSEQ multiplex PCR, the TCRdb table keeps only in-frame clones and is missing some. In the table there are roughly 100,000 clones, 70% to 90% of which are singletons. Sequenced input: peripheral blood. Receptor source: a man in his forties or fifties with active COVID-19.

This chain connects TRBV5-6 to TRBJ1-1, with a tentative D call TRBD1 (5 bases). V lost 0 bases to trimming and J lost 0 bases, with 9 bases between them. The CDR3 loop spans 15 amino acids. The germline gives CDR1 SGHDT, CDR2 YYEEEE. CDR3 amino acids: CASSLGQTMNTEAFF. CDR3 DNA: TGTGCCAGCAGCTTGGGACAGACCATGAACACTGAAGCTTTCTTT.

The rearrangement uses TRBV24-1 and TRBJ2-2; TRBD1 matches 12 bases. The CDR3 is 16 amino acids. CDR1 and CDR2 from the germline V gene are KGHDR and SFDVKD. The trim removed 7 bases at V and 5 bases at J, leaving 7 bases unmatched. The DNA of the CDR3 is TGTGCCACCAGCGGGACAGGGGGCATTGGGACCGGGGAGCTGTTTTTT. Residues: CATSGTGGIGTGELFF.

The genes are TRBV10-3 and TRBJ2-1; D unclear. The CDR3 covers 15 residues. The V end was cut by 5 bases, the J end by 0 bases, with 11 bases between. The V gene's germline CDR1 is ENHRY and CDR2 SYGVKD. This CDR3 reads CAISPSADSYNEQFF. Here the CDR3 DNA reads TGTGCCATCAGTCCATCGGCGGACTCCTACAATGAGCAGTTCTTC.

This clone was detected once. The chain combines TRBV2 with TRBJ1-2; unclear D gene. The CDR3 has 13 amino acids. CDR1 SNHLY and CDR2 FYNNEI come from the germline V gene. The V end was cut by 1 base, the J end by 13 bases, with 16 bases between. The CDR3 spells CASSEDSGLRRTF. CDR3 nucleotides: TGTGCCAGCAGTGAAGATTCAGGCCTCCGTCGCACCTTC. Complete variable domain (other parts from reference TRBV2 and TRBJ1-2): EPEVTQTPSHQVTQMGQEVILRCVPISNHLYFYWYRQILGQKVEFLVSFYNNEISEKSEIFDDQFSVERPDGSNFTLKIRSTKLEDSAMYFCASSEDSGLRRTFGSGTRLTVV.

The chain joins TRBV5-4 to TRBJ2-7; 8 bases align to TRBD1. The CDR3 is 16 residues long. Germline V gives CDR1 SGHNT, CDR2 YYREEE (reference sequence). V dropped 0 bases and J dropped 5; count of bases not matched to a gene: 10. In DNA form, the CDR3 reads TGTGCCAGCAGCTTGGGGTTACGGACAGGGTCCCACGAGCAGTACTTC. It translates to CASSLGLRTGSHEQYF.

The rearrangement uses TRBV12-3 or TRBV12-4 and TRBJ2-4; D unclear. Trimming stripped 3 bases from V and 12 bases from J, with 12 bases between. The CDR3 covers 12 residues. This CDR3 is CASSFSSGHQYF. In DNA, the CDR3 is TGTGCCAGCAGTTTTTCATCGGGTCATCAGTACTTC.

CDR3 bases: TGCGCCAGCAGCCGAGTCGACAGGGAATCTAATGAAGCTTTCTTT. Amino acids: CASSRVDRESNEAFF. The J gene is TRBJ1-1, the V gene TRBV4-1; 7 nucleotides align to TRBD1. This CDR3 comprises 15 residues. V shed 4 bases, J shed 7 bases, and the junction held 12 bases outside the gene matches. In germline, CDR1 is MGHRA, CDR2 YSYEKL.

The genes are TRBV7-2 and TRBJ2-1, with 7 bases that match TRBD2. The V gene's germline CDR1 is SGHTA and CDR2 FQGNSA. V lost 2 bases and J lost 1; bases outside the gene matches: 5. The CDR3 is 16 residues long. The CDR3 bases are TGTGCCAGCAGCTTATACGGGGGAGGGTCCTACAATGAGCAGTTCTTC. Protein: CASSLYGGGSYNEQFF.

The genes are TRBV4-3 and TRBJ1-2; 8 positions match TRBD1. Germline loops: CDR1 LGHNA, CDR2 YSLEER. The CDR3 length is 13 residues. V trimming: 0 bases; J trimming: 7 bases; junction bases outside the gene matches: 1. For the CDR3, the DNA is TGCGCCAGCAGCCAAGAGGGGACAGGTGGCTACACCTTC. Amino acids: CASSQEGTGGYTF.